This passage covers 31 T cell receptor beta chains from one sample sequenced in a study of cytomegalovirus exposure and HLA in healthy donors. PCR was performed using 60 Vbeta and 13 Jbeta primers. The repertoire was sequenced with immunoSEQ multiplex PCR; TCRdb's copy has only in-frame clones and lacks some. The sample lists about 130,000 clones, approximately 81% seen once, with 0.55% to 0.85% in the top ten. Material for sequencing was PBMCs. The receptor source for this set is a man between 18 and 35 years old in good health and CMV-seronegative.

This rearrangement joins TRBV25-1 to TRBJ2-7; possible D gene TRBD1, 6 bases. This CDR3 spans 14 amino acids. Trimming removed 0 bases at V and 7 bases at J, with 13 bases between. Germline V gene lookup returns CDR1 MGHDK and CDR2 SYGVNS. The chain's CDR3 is CASSEYRPGEEQYF. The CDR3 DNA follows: TGTGCCAGCAGTGAATATAGGCCAGGGGAAGAGCAGTACTTC.

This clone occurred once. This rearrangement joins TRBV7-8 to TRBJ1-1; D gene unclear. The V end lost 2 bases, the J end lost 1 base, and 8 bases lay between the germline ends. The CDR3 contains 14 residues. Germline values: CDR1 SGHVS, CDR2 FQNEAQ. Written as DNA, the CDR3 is TGTGCCAGCAGCTTATCTTCAGAGAACACTGAAGCTTTCTTT. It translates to CASSLSSENTEAFF.

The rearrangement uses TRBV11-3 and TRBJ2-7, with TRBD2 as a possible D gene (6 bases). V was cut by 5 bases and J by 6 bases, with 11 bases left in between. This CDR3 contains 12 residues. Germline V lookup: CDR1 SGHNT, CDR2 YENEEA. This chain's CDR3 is CASSGDSFEQYF. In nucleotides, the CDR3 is TGTGCCAGCAGCGGGGACTCTTTCGAGCAGTACTTC.

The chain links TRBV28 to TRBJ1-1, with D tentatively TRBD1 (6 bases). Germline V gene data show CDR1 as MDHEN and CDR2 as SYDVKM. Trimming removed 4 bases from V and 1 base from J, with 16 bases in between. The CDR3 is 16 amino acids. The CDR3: CASSSYRAFTNTEAFF. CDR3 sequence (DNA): TGTGCCAGCAGTTCATACAGGGCTTTCACGAACACTGAAGCTTTCTTT. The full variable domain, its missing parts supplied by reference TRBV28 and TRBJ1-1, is DVKVTQSSRYLVKRTGEKVFLECVQDMDHENMFWYRQDPGLGLRLIYFSYDVKMKEKGDIPEGYSVSREKKERFSLILESASTNQTSMYLCASSSYRAFTNTEAFFGQGTRLTVV.

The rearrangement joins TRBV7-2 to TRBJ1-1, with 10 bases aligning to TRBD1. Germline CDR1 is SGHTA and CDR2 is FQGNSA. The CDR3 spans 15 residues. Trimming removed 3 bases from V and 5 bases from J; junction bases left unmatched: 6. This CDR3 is CASSLTGGGWTEAFF. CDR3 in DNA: TGTGCCAGCAGCTTGACAGGGGGCGGGTGGACTGAAGCTTTCTTT.

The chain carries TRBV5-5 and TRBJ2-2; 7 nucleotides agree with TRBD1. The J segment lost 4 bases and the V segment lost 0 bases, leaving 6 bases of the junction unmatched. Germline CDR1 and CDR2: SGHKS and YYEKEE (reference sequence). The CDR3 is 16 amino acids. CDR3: CASSLGGGVITGELFF. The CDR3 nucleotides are TGTGCCAGCAGCTTGGGAGGGGGCGTCATCACCGGGGAGCTGTTTTTT.

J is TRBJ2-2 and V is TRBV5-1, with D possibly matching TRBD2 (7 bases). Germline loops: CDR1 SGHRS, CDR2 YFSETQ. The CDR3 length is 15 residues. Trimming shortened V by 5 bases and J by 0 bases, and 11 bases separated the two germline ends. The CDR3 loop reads CASRGGDTNTGELFF. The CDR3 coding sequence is TGCGCCAGCAGGGGGGGGGACACGAACACCGGGGAGCTGTTTTTT.

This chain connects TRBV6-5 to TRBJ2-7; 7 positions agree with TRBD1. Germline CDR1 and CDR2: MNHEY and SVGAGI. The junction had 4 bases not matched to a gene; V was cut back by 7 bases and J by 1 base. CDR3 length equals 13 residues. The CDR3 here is CASTPGQSYEQYF. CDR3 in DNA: TGTGCCAGCACCCCGGGACAGTCCTACGAGCAGTACTTC.

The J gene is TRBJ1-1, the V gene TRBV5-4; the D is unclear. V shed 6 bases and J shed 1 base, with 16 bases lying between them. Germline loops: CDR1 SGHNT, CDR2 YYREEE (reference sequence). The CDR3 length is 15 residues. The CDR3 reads CASTFFLAPNTEAFF. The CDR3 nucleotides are TGTGCCAGCACCTTTTTTCTAGCGCCGAACACTGAAGCTTTCTTT.

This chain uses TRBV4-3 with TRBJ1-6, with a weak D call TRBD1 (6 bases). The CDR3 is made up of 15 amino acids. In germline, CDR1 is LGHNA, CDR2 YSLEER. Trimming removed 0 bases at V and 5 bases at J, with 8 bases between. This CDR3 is CASSQEDRDNSPLHF. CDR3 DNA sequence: TGCGCCAGCAGCCAAGAGGACAGAGATAATTCACCCCTCCACTTT.

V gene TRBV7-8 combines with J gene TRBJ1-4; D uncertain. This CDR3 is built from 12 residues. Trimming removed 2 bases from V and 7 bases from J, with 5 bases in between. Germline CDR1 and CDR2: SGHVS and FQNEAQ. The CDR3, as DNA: TGTGCCAGCAGCTTACTATTTGAAAAACTGTTTTTT. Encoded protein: CASSLLFEKLFF.

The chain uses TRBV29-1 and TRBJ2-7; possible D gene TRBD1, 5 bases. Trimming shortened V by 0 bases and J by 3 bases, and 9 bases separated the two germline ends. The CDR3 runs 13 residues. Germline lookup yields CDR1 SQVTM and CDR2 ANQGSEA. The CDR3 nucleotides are TGCAGCGTTGAAGACCTAGACAGCTACGAGCAGTACTTC. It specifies CSVEDLDSYEQYF.

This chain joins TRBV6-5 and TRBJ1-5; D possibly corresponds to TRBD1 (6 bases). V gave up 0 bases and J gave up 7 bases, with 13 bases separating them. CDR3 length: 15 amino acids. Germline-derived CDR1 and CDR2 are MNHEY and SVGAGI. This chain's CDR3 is CASSYSYREGQPQHF. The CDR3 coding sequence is TGTGCCAGCAGTTACTCTTACAGGGAAGGGCAGCCCCAGCATTTT.

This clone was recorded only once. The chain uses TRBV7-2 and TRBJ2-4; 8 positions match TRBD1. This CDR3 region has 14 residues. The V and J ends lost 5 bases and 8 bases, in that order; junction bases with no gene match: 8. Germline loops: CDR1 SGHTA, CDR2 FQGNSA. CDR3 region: CASSLQGVADIQYF. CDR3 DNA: TGTGCCAGCAGCCTACAGGGGGTTGCGGACATTCAGTACTTC.

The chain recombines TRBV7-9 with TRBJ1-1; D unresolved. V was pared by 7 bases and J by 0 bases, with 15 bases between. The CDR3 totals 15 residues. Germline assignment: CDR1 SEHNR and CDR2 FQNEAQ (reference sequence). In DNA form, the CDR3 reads TGTGCCAGCATTCACGGTCCGGGGATGAACACTGAAGCTTTCTTT. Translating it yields CASIHGPGMNTEAFF.

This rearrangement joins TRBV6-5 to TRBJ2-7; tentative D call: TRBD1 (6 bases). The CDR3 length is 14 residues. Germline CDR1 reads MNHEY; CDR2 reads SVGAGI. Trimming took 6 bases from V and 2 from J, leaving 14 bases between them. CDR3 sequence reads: CASRRTVSTYEQYF. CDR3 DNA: TGTGCCAGCAGACGGACAGTTAGTACCTACGAGCAGTACTTC.

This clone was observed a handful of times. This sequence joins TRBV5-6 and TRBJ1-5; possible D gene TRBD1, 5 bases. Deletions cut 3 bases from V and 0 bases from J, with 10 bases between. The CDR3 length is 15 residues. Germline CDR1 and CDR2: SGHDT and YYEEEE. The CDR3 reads CASSYGANSNQPQHF. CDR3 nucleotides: TGTGCCAGCAGCTATGGGGCTAATAGCAATCAGCCCCAGCATTTT.

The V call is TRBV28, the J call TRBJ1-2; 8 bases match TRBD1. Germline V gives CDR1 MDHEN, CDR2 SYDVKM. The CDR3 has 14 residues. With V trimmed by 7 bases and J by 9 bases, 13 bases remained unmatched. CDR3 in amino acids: CASTPQAGGFSYTF. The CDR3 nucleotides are TGTGCCAGCACCCCCCAAGCAGGGGGCTTTAGCTACACCTTC.

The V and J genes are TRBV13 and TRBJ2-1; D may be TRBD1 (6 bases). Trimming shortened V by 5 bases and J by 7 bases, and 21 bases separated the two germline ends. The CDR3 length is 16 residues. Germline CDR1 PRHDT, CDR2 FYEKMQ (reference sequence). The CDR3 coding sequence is TGTGCCAGCAGCGGCGGGTTCTCGACAGGCACAAATGAGCAGTTCTTC. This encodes CASSGGFSTGTNEQFF.

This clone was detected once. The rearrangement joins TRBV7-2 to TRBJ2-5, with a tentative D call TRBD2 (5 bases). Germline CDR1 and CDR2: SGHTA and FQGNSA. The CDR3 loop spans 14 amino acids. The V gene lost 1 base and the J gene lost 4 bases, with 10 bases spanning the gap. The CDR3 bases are TGTGCCAGCAGCTTAGGTGTGGGGAGAGAGACCCAGTACTTC. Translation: CASSLGVGRETQYF.

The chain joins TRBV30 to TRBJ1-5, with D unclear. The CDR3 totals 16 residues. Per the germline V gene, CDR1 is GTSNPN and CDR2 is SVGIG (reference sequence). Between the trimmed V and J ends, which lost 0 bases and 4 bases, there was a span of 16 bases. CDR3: CAWSVPTRRENQPQHF. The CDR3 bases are TGTGCCTGGAGTGTACCGACTCGGAGGGAGAATCAGCCCCAGCATTTT. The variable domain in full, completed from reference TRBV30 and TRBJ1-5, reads SQTIHQWPATLVQPVGSPLSLECTVEGTSNPNLYWYRQAAGRGLQLLFYSVGIGQISSEVPQNLSASRPQDRQFILSSKKLLLSDSGFYLCAWSVPTRRENQPQHFGDGTRLSIL.

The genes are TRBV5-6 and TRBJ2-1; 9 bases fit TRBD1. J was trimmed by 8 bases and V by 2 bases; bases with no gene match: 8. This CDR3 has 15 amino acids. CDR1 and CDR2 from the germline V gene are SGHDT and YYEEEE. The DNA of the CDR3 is TGTGCCAGCAGCTTTGGGACAGGGAGTAGCGATGAGCAGTTCTTC. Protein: CASSFGTGSSDEQFF. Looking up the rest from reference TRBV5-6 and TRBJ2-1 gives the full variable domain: DAGVTQSPTHLIKTRGQQVTLRCSPKSGHDTVSWYQQALGQGPQFIFQYYEEEERQRGNFPDRFSGHQFPNYSSELNVNALLLGDSALYLCASSFGTGSSDEQFFGPGTRLTVL.

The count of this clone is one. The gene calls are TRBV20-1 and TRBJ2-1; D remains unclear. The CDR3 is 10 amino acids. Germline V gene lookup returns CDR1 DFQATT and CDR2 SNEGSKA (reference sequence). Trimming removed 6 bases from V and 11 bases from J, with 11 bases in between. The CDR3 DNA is TGCAGTGCCTCCTCCACAAAGCAGTTCTTC. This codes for CSASSTKQFF.

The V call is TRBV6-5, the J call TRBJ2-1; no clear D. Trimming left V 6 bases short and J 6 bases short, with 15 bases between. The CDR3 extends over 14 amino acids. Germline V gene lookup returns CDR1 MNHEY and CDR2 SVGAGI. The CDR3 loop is CASSPPPWPNEQFF. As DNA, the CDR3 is TGTGCCAGCAGCCCGCCCCCTTGGCCCAATGAGCAGTTCTTC.

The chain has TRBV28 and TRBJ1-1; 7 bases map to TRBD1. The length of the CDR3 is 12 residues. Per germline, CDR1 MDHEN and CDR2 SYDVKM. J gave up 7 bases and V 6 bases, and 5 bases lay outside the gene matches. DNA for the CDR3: TGTGCCAGCAGGACAGGGTTGGGTGAAGCTTTCTTT. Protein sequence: CASRTGLGEAFF.

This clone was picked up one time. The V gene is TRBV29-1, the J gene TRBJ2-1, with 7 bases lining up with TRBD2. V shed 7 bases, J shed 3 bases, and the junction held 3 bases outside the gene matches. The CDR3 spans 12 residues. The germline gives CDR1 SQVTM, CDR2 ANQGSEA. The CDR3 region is CSAPSGYNEQFF. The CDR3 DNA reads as TGCAGCGCACCTAGCGGCTACAATGAGCAGTTCTTC.

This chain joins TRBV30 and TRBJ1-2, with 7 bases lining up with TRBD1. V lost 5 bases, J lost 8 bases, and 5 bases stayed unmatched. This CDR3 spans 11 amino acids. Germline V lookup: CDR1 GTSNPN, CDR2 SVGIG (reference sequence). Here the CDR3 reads CAWLTGRGYTF. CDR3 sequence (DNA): TGTGCCTGGTTGACAGGGAGAGGCTACACCTTC.

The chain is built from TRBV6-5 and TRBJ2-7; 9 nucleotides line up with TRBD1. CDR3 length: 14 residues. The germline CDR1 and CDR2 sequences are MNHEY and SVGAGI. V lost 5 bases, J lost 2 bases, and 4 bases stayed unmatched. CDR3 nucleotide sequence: TGTGCCAGCAGTCTGGGGACAGGGACCTACGAGCAGTACTTC. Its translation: CASSLGTGTYEQYF.

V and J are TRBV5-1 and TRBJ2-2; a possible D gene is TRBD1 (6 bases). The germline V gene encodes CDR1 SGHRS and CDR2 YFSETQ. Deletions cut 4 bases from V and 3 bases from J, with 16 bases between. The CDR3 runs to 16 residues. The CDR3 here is CASSPVDRTYTGELFF. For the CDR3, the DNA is TGCGCCAGCAGCCCGGTTGACAGGACATACACCGGGGAGCTGTTTTTT.

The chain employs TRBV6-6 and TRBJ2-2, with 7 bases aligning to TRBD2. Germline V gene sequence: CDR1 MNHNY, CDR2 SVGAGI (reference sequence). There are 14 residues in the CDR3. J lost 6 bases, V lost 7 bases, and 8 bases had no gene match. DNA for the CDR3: TGTGCCAGCATTTGGGAGGGTGGCGCCGGGGAGCTGTTTTTT. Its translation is CASIWEGGAGELFF.

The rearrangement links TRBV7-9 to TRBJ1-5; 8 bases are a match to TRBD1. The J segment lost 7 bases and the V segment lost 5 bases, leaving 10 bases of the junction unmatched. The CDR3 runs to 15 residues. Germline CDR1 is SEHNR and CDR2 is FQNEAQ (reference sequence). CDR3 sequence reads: CASSLAGGAGQPQHF. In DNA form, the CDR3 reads TGTGCCAGCAGCCTCGCAGGGGGCGCGGGGCAGCCCCAGCATTTT.